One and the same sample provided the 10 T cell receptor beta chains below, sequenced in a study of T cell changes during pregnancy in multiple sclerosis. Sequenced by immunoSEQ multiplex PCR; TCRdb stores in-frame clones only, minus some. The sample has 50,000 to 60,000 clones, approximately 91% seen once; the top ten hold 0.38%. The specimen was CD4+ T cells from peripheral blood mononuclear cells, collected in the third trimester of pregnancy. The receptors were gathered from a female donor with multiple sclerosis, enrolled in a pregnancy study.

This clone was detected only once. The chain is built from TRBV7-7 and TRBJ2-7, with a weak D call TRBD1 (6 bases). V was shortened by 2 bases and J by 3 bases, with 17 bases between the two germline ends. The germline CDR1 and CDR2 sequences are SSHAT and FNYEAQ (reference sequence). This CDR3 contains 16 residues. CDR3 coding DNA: TGTGCCAGCAGCTTATCGCAAGGAGACAGGAACTACGAGCAGTACTTC. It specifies CASSLSQGDRNYEQYF. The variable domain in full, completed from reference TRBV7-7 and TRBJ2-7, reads GAGVSQSPRYKVTKRGQDVTLRCDPISSHATLYWYQQALGQGPEFLTYFNYEAQPDKSGLPSDRFSAERPEGSISTLTIQRTEQRDSAMYRCASSLSQGDRNYEQYFGPGTRLTVT.

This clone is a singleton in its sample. CDR3: CASSSSRQRETQYF. The CDR3 DNA reads as TGTGCCAGCAGCTCATCGCGACAGCGAGAGACCCAGTACTTC. The rearrangement uses TRBV7-2 and TRBJ2-5; D might be TRBD1 (5 bases). The CDR3 runs 14 residues. The germline CDR1 and CDR2 sequences are SGHTA and FQGNSA. V lost 4 bases and J 4 bases, leaving 13 bases between the germline ends.

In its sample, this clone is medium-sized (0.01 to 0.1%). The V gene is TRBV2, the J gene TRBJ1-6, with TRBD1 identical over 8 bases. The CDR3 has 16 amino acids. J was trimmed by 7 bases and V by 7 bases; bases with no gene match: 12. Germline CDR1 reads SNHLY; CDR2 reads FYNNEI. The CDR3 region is CASKPGGSGRNSPLHF. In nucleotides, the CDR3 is TGTGCCAGCAAGCCAGGGGGCTCAGGACGAAATTCACCCCTCCACTTT.

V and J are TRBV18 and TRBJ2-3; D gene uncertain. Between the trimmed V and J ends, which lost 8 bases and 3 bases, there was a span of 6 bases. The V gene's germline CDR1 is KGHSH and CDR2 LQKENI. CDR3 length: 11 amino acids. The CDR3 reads CASGETDTQYF. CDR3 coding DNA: TGTGCCAGCGGAGAGACAGATACGCAGTATTTT.

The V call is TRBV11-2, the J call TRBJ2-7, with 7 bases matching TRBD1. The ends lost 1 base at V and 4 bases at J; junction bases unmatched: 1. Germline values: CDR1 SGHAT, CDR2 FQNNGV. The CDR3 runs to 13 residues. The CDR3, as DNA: TGTGCCAGCAGCTTAGGCAGGGGGTACGAGCAGTACTTC. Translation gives CASSLGRGYEQYF.

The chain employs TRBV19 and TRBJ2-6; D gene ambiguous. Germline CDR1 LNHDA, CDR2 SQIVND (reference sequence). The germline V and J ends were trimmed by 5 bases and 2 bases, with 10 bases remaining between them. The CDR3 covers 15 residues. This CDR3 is CASSVAQTGANVLTF. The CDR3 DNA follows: TGTGCCAGTAGTGTAGCACAGACTGGGGCCAACGTCCTGACTTTC.

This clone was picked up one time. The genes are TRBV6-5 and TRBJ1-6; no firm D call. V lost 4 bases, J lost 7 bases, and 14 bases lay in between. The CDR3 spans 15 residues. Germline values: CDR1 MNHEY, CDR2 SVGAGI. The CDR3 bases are TGTGCCAGCAGTTTGTTCGAGATGGGCAATTCACCCCTCCACTTT. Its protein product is CASSLFEMGNSPLHF.

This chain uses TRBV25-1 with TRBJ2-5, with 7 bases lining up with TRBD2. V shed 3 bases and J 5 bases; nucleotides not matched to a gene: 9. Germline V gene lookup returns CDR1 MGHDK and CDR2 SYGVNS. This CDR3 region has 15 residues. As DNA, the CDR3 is TGTGCCAGCAGTGATCGTAGCCTAGCGGCGGAGACCCAGTACTTC. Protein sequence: CASSDRSLAAETQYF.

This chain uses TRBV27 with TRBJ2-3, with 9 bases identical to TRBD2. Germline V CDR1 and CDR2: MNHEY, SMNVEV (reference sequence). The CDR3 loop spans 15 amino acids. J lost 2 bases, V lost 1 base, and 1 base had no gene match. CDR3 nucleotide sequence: TGTGCCAGCAGTTTATTGGGACTAGCCACAGATACGCAGTATTTT. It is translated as CASSLLGLATDTQYF.

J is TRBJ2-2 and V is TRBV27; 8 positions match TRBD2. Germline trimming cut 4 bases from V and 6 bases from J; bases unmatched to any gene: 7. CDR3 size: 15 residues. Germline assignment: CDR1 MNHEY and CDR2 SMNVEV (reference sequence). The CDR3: CASSSSGSPAGELFF. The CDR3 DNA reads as TGTGCCAGCAGTTCCAGCGGGAGTCCGGCCGGGGAGCTGTTTTTT.